This TCR beta chain was profiled in a study of blood T cell repertoires in COVID-19. For the study at large: The origin of the acute and convalescent COVID-19 samples was the United States, Italy and Spain. The analysed material was cDNA or gDNA that came from T cells, B-cell-depleted T cells, or PBMCs.

Authors' data handling: Reference gene primer amplification yielded estimated nucleated cell counts. Produced via immunoSEQ multiplex PCR; TCRdb's table is partial and in-frame only. V and J calls plus clone size are reproduced from that table; the DNA served to infer D and trimming. Here the sample spans over 35,000 clones, 80% to 90% being singletons. Sequenced material: peripheral blood. The receptor comes from a man aged 50-60 years with acute or convalescent COVID-19.

CDR3 sequence: CASRGGETGVYEQYF. CDR3 DNA: TGTGCCAGCAGGGGGGGCGAGACAGGGGTCTACGAGCAGTACTTC. The chain combines TRBV27 with TRBJ2-7; the match to TRBD1 covers 8 bases. V was clipped by 6 bases and J by 3 bases; unmatched bases: 10. Germline CDR1 MNHEY, CDR2 SMNVEV (reference sequence). The CDR3 contains 15 residues.